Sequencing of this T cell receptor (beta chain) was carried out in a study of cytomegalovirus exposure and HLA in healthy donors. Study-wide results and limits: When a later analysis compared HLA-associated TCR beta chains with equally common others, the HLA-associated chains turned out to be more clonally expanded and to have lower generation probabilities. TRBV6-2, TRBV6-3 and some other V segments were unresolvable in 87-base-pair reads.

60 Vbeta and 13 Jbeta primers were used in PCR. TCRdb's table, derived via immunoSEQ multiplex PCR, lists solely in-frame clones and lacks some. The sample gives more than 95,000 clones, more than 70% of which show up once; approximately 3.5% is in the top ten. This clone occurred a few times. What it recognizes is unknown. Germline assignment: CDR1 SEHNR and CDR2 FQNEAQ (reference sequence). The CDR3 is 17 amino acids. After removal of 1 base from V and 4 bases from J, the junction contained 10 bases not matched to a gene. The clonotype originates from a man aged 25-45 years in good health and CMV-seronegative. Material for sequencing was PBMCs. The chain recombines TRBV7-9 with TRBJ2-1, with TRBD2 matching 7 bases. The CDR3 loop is CASSLGFRGDDYNEQFF. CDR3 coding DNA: TGTGCCAGCAGCTTAGGTTTTCGGGGGGATGATTACAATGAGCAGTTCTTC. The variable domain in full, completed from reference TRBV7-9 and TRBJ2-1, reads DTGVSQNPRHKITKRGQNVTFRCDPISEHNRLYWYRQTLGQGPEFLTYFQNEAQLEKSRLLSDRFSAERPKGSFSTLEIQRTEQGDSAMYLCASSLGFRGDDYNEQFFGPGTRLTVL.